Listed below are T cell receptor beta chains from one sample, sequenced in a study of T cell responses to AZD1222 COVID-19 vaccine. TCRdb keeps only in-frame clones here, not all; method: immunoSEQ multiplex PCR. The sample has over 90,000 clones, 91% seen once. The source was peripheral blood, collected on day 0 of AZD1222 vaccination. These receptors came from an adult in good health. CDR3s include the opening cysteine and the closing phenylalanine or tryptophan. Each record gives: clone size, J gene, V gene, D gene, CDR3 DNA, CDR3 protein. A D gene is named only where the DNA matches it firmly. The listing skips clone size in some rows; elsewhere it reads once, few, many or a size class.

clone size: .
J gene: TRBJ1-2
V gene: TRBV28
D gene: TRBD1
CDR3 DNA: TGTGCCAGCAGGGGGGATTACGGGGACAGTTTTACCTATGGCTACACCTTC
CDR3 protein: CASRGDYGDSFTYGYTF

clone size: .
J gene: TRBJ1-2
V gene: TRBV30
D gene: .
CDR3 DNA: TGTGCCTGGAGTCCTCAGGGGTATGGCTACACCTTC
CDR3 protein: CAWSPQGYGYTF

clone size: .
J gene: TRBJ1-4
V gene: TRBV7-2
D gene: TRBD1
CDR3 DNA: TGTGCCAGCAGATTGACAGGGGATAATGAAAAACTGTTTTTT
CDR3 protein: CASRLTGDNEKLFF

clone size: .
J gene: TRBJ1-4
V gene: TRBV30
D gene: TRBD1
CDR3 DNA: TGTGCCTGGGGGGACAGGGTTGAAAAACTGTTTTTT
CDR3 protein: CAWGDRVEKLFF

clone size: .
J gene: TRBJ2-1
V gene: TRBV7-3
D gene: .
CDR3 DNA: TGTGCCAGGGTCACCGACCCCCTACGGTTCTTC
CDR3 protein: CARVTDPLRFF

clone size: .
J gene: TRBJ1-6
V gene: TRBV6-1
D gene: .
CDR3 DNA: TGTGCCAGCAGTGAAGCGCTTCCGGGCCCCGGCGGGTCACCCCTCCACTTT
CDR3 protein: CASSEALPGPGGSPLHF

clone size: once
J gene: TRBJ1-1
V gene: TRBV7-2
D gene: .
CDR3 DNA: TGTGCCAGCAGCGCAATGACAGGGAACACTGAAGCTTTCTTT
CDR3 protein: CASSAMTGNTEAFF

clone size: .
J gene: TRBJ2-5
V gene: TRBV27
D gene: .
CDR3 DNA: TGTGCCAGGAGTTTATCCAGGGACCCACAAGAGACCCAGTACTTC
CDR3 protein: CARSLSRDPQETQYF

clone size: .
J gene: TRBJ2-1
V gene: TRBV29-1
D gene: .
CDR3 DNA: TGCAGCGTTGCCCCAAACTGGGGCGATGAGCAGTTCTTC
CDR3 protein: CSVAPNWGDEQFF

clone size: .
J gene: TRBJ2-1
V gene: TRBV15
D gene: .
CDR3 DNA: TGTGCCACCAAGCACCGGGGTCCCCAGGAACAGTTCTTC
CDR3 protein: CATKHRGPQEQFF

clone size: .
J gene: TRBJ2-1
V gene: TRBV10-2
D gene: .
CDR3 DNA: TGCGCCAGCAGTGGTGCCGGGATAGTTAGCGATGAGCAGTTCTTC
CDR3 protein: CASSGAGIVSDEQFF

clone size: .
J gene: TRBJ2-7
V gene: TRBV6-2/TRBV6-3
D gene: TRBD1
CDR3 DNA: TGTGCCAGCAGTTACGGGACAGGGGGTTACGAGCAGTACTTC
CDR3 protein: CASSYGTGGYEQYF

clone size: .
J gene: TRBJ1-2
V gene: TRBV2
D gene: .
CDR3 DNA: TGTGCCAGCAGTGAGGACAGCTACTATGGCTACACCTTC
CDR3 protein: CASSEDSYYGYTF

clone size: .
J gene: TRBJ1-2
V gene: TRBV29-1
D gene: .
CDR3 DNA: TGCAGCGTTGATAAGGTCGGGGGCAAAGGCTACACCTTC
CDR3 protein: CSVDKVGGKGYTF

clone size: .
J gene: TRBJ1-1
V gene: TRBV27
D gene: .
CDR3 DNA: TGTGCCAGCGGATACAGAGGGATGGGGATGAACACTGAAGCTTTCTTT
CDR3 protein: CASGYRGMGMNTEAFF

clone size: .
J gene: TRBJ1-2
V gene: TRBV28
D gene: .
CDR3 DNA: TGTGCCAGCAGTTTTGGAGGGGGTGGCTACACCTTC
CDR3 protein: CASSFGGGGYTF

clone size: .
J gene: TRBJ2-7
V gene: TRBV6-5
D gene: .
CDR3 DNA: TGTGCCAGCAGTTACTTTCCCAGCGACGAGCAGTACTTC
CDR3 protein: CASSYFPSDEQYF

clone size: .
J gene: TRBJ2-2
V gene: TRBV6-6
D gene: .
CDR3 DNA: TGTGCCAGCAGTTCCCACGGGGAGCTGTTTTTT
CDR3 protein: CASSSHGELFF

clone size: .
J gene: TRBJ1-1
V gene: TRBV28
D gene: .
CDR3 DNA: TGTGCCAGCAGTTTATATAGACAGGTGGCTTTCTTT
CDR3 protein: CASSLYRQVAFF

clone size: once
J gene: TRBJ2-5
V gene: TRBV7-3
D gene: .
CDR3 DNA: TGTGCCAGCAGCCCAGTACGTTCAGAGACCCAGTACTTC
CDR3 protein: CASSPVRSETQYF

clone size: .
J gene: TRBJ2-7
V gene: TRBV28
D gene: .
CDR3 DNA: TGTGCCAGCAGTTTATTGGTGGGGGCCTACGAGCAGTACTTC
CDR3 protein: CASSLLVGAYEQYF

clone size: .
J gene: TRBJ1-3
V gene: TRBV7-2
D gene: TRBD1
CDR3 DNA: TGTGCCAGCAGCCTCCTGGGGGGGACAGGGGCAGGAAACACCATATATTTT
CDR3 protein: CASSLLGGTGAGNTIYF

clone size: .
J gene: TRBJ2-7
V gene: TRBV4-1
D gene: .
CDR3 DNA: TGCGCCAGCAGCCATGACACCGGGGTTTACGAGCAGTACTTC
CDR3 protein: CASSHDTGVYEQYF

clone size: .
J gene: TRBJ2-7
V gene: TRBV5-4
D gene: TRBD2
CDR3 DNA: TGTGCCAGCAGCCCAGGACTAGCGGGATCCTACGAGCAGTACTTC
CDR3 protein: CASSPGLAGSYEQYF

clone size: .
J gene: TRBJ2-7
V gene: TRBV2
D gene: .
CDR3 DNA: TGTGCCAGCAGTGATGTAGGGAGAAGGTCCCCGTACTTC
CDR3 protein: CASSDVGRRSPYF

clone size: once
J gene: TRBJ1-6
V gene: TRBV6-1
D gene: .
CDR3 DNA: TGTGCCAGCAGTGAAGTAGCGGGGCAATCACCCCTCCACTTT
CDR3 protein: CASSEVAGQSPLHF

clone size: .
J gene: TRBJ1-2
V gene: TRBV4-1
D gene: .
CDR3 DNA: TGCGCCAGCAGCCAAGAAGAGGGAAGGGGTGGCTACACCTTC
CDR3 protein: CASSQEEGRGGYTF

clone size: .
J gene: TRBJ2-7
V gene: TRBV30
D gene: .
CDR3 DNA: TGTGCCTGGAGTGTACTTCCCAGGGAGGTCACCTACGAGCAGTACTTC
CDR3 protein: CAWSVLPREVTYEQYF

clone size: .
J gene: TRBJ1-1
V gene: TRBV19
D gene: TRBD1
CDR3 DNA: TGTGCCAGTAGTATACAGGGGGGAGGCACTGAAGCTTTCTTT
CDR3 protein: CASSIQGGGTEAFF

clone size: .
J gene: TRBJ1-6
V gene: TRBV27
D gene: .
CDR3 DNA: TGTGCCAGCACGAGGACAGCGAATAATTCACCCCTCCACTTT
CDR3 protein: CASTRTANNSPLHF

clone size: .
J gene: TRBJ1-4
V gene: TRBV18
D gene: TRBD1
CDR3 DNA: TGTGCCAGCTCCCCAACAGGGACAGGGGGCGGTGAAAAACTGTTTTTT
CDR3 protein: CASSPTGTGGGEKLFF

clone size: .
J gene: TRBJ2-1
V gene: TRBV10-3
D gene: .
CDR3 DNA: TGTGCCATCGGCCTCCCTGGCAATGAGCAGTTCTTC
CDR3 protein: CAIGLPGNEQFF

clone size: .
J gene: TRBJ2-1
V gene: TRBV11-2
D gene: .
CDR3 DNA: TGTGCCAGCAGCTTAGAAGACAGACCCCACAATGAGCAGTTCTTC
CDR3 protein: CASSLEDRPHNEQFF

clone size: .
J gene: TRBJ1-2
V gene: TRBV18
D gene: .
CDR3 DNA: TGTGCCAGCTCACCACTTATCGGGCAGGGTTACGGCTACACCTTC
CDR3 protein: CASSPLIGQGYGYTF

clone size: .
J gene: TRBJ2-7
V gene: TRBV13
D gene: .
CDR3 DNA: TGTGCCAGCAGCTTGAACTCCCACGAGCAGTACTTC
CDR3 protein: CASSLNSHEQYF

clone size: .
J gene: TRBJ2-5
V gene: TRBV7-9
D gene: TRBD2
CDR3 DNA: TGTGCCAGCTACAGAGGGGGACTAGCGGGAGTAGAGACCCAGTACTTC
CDR3 protein: CASYRGGLAGVETQYF

clone size: .
J gene: TRBJ2-7
V gene: TRBV5-1
D gene: .
CDR3 DNA: TGCGCCAGCAGCTGGAGAGGGACGCAAACCTACGAGCAGTACTTC
CDR3 protein: CASSWRGTQTYEQYF

clone size: once
J gene: TRBJ2-7
V gene: TRBV4-1
D gene: TRBD1
CDR3 DNA: TGCGCCAGCGGCCGGGACAGGGCCTACGAGCAGTACTTC
CDR3 protein: CASGRDRAYEQYF

clone size: .
J gene: TRBJ1-3
V gene: TRBV10-3
D gene: .
CDR3 DNA: TGTGCCATCACCAACGCGGCGGGGACAACTGGAAACACCATATATTTT
CDR3 protein: CAITNAAGTTGNTIYF

clone size: .
J gene: TRBJ1-2
V gene: TRBV5-1
D gene: TRBD1
CDR3 DNA: TGCGCCAGCAGCCAAGGACAGGGGCTTCGACCAGGAGGCTACACCTTC
CDR3 protein: CASSQGQGLRPGGYTF

clone size: .
J gene: TRBJ1-2
V gene: TRBV7-8
D gene: .
CDR3 DNA: TGTGCCAGCAGCTTTCCCGGGCCCTATGGCTACACCTTC
CDR3 protein: CASSFPGPYGYTF

clone size: .
J gene: TRBJ2-7
V gene: TRBV7-2
D gene: TRBD2
CDR3 DNA: TGTGCCAGCAGCTCGCTAGCGGGCCCCTACGAGCAGTACTTC
CDR3 protein: CASSSLAGPYEQYF

clone size: .
J gene: TRBJ1-2
V gene: TRBV5-4
D gene: .
CDR3 DNA: TGTGCCAGCTCCAGTAACTATGGCTACACCTTC
CDR3 protein: CASSSNYGYTF

clone size: .
J gene: TRBJ2-7
V gene: TRBV9
D gene: .
CDR3 DNA: TGTGCCAGCAGCGCCGGGCCTCTCTACGAGCAGTACTTC
CDR3 protein: CASSAGPLYEQYF

clone size: .
J gene: TRBJ2-7
V gene: TRBV6-8
D gene: .
CDR3 DNA: TGTGCCAGCCCTAACGGGGGCAGCCGGAGGGTGAGGATTCCTTACGAGCAGTACTTC
CDR3 protein: CASPNGGSRRVRIPYEQYF

clone size: .
J gene: TRBJ1-1
V gene: TRBV27
D gene: TRBD1
CDR3 DNA: TGTGCCAGCAAAGCCGGGACAGGCGGAGGTGAAGCTTTCTTT
CDR3 protein: CASKAGTGGGEAFF

clone size: .
J gene: TRBJ1-4
V gene: TRBV6-4
D gene: TRBD1
CDR3 DNA: TGTGCCAGCAGTGGCTTACAGGGGGCCGGTGAAAAACTGTTTTTT
CDR3 protein: CASSGLQGAGEKLFF

clone size: .
J gene: TRBJ2-7
V gene: TRBV28
D gene: .
CDR3 DNA: TGTGCCAGCACTGCTGGGTACGAGCAGTACTTC
CDR3 protein: CASTAGYEQYF

clone size: .
J gene: TRBJ2-7
V gene: TRBV13
D gene: TRBD2
CDR3 DNA: TGTGCCAGCAGCCCCTGGGGTAGCGGGGGCTACGAGCAGTACTTC
CDR3 protein: CASSPWGSGGYEQYF

clone size: .
J gene: TRBJ2-7
V gene: TRBV29-1
D gene: TRBD1
CDR3 DNA: TGCAGCGTGGTAGACAGGGGCCTTTCCTACGAGCAGTACTTC
CDR3 protein: CSVVDRGLSYEQYF

clone size: .
J gene: TRBJ2-1
V gene: TRBV5-4
D gene: .
CDR3 DNA: TGTGCCAGCAGCCTACAGGGTCCGAATGAGCAGTTCTTC
CDR3 protein: CASSLQGPNEQFF

clone size: .
J gene: TRBJ1-1
V gene: TRBV29-1
D gene: .
CDR3 DNA: TGCAGCGTCGAACGAGACACCCTTCCTGAAGCTTTCTTT
CDR3 protein: CSVERDTLPEAFF